Sequencing of this TCR beta chain was carried out in a study of control samples from healthy donors and cancer patients. This table comes from immunoSEQ multiplex PCR, and its TCRdb copy is limited to in-frame clones, with some not included. Of around 75,000 clones in the sample, approximately 92% were seen once. This TCR was sampled from a woman in her sixties in good health. What was sequenced was blood.

Here the CDR3 reads CASSLGTGGETQYF. The CDR3, as DNA: TGTGCCAGCAGCTTAGGGACAGGGGGAGAGACCCAGTACTTC. This chain joins TRBV7-2 and TRBJ2-5; 10 nucleotides match TRBD1. The V gene's germline CDR1 is SGHTA and CDR2 FQGNSA. CDR3 length: 14 residues. With V trimmed by 1 base and J by 4 bases, 0 bases remained unmatched.